These 8 T cell receptor beta chains came from one sample sequenced in a study of regulatory T cells in long-lasting Graves disease. Sample time point: persistent/refractory GD, antithyroid drugs over 5 years with positive TRAb. PBMC RNA served as the TCR library source. Arm-PCR of CDR3 regions and iRepertoire HTBI primers were used to build TCR beta libraries. MiXCR was run by TCRdb on the multiplex PCR reads, yielding one entry per CDR3 protein. This table holds a few hundred thousand distinct CDR3 sequences, around 22% found once. The input for sequencing was peripheral blood mononuclear cells (PBMCs), taken when the disease was refractory, from a patient treated with antithyroid drugs. The receptors shown here come from a female donor with Graves disease.

The chain links TRBV6-1 to TRBJ2-7; 8 nucleotides line up with TRBD1. Germline V gene lookup returns CDR1 MNHNS and CDR2 SASEGT. CDR3 length equals 12 residues. J was trimmed by 5 bases and V by 8 bases; bases with no gene match: 5. The CDR3 loop reads CASGQGYNEQYF. The CDR3 region has the DNA TGTGCCAGCGGACAGGGCTATAACGAGCAGTACTTC.

This clonotype occurred many times. This chain joins TRBV6-1 and TRBJ2-7; D ambiguous. The CDR3 has 15 amino acids. Germline CDR1 is MNHNS and CDR2 is SASEGT. V shed 5 bases and J shed 3 bases, with 17 bases lying between them. DNA for the CDR3: TGTGCCAGCAGTCTAATAAGGAACCTGAACTACGAGCAGTACTTC. Translated: CASSLIRNLNYEQYF.

This clonotype was counted ten times or more. The V and J genes are TRBV27 and TRBJ1-5; D call uncertain. This CDR3 spans 10 amino acids. Trimming removed 8 bases at V and 5 bases at J, with 4 bases between. From germline, CDR1 is MNHEY and CDR2 SMNVEV (reference sequence). This CDR3 is CASGYQPQHF. The DNA for the CDR3 is TGTGCCAGCGGTTATCAGCCCCAGCATTTT.

This clonotype was counted only a few times. The chain employs TRBV29-1 and TRBJ1-1; TRBD1 matches at 9 bases. The J segment lost 4 bases and the V segment lost 7 bases, leaving 7 bases of the junction unmatched. The CDR3 is 13 amino acids. CDR1 and CDR2 from the germline V gene are SQVTM and ANQGSEA. Written as DNA, the CDR3 is TGCAGCGGCAAAACAGGGGGCGGCACTGAAGCTTTCTTT. Translated, it gives CSGKTGGGTEAFF.

This clonotype was seen many times. One junction end disagrees with the germline gene, perhaps due to a read error. The rearrangement uses TRBV5-1 and TRBJ2-7; possibly TRBD1 for D (5 bases). Germline V CDR1 and CDR2: SGHRS, YFSETQ. The CDR3 totals 13 residues. The CDR3 DNA reads as TGTGCCAGCAGCTTAGCAGGGAACTACGAGCAGTACTTC. Amino acid sequence: CASSLAGNYEQYF.

This clonotype was detected ten times or more. This chain links TRBV2 with TRBJ1-5; D unclear. The CDR3 runs 15 residues. V gave up 6 bases and J gave up 2 bases, with 14 bases separating them. Germline CDR1 is SNHLY and CDR2 is FYNNEI. The CDR3, as DNA: TGTGCCAGCAGAACATCGCAGTTGGGCAATCAGCCCCAGCATTTT. It codes for CASRTSQLGNQPQHF.

The V gene is TRBV15, the J gene TRBJ2-7; the D gene is possibly TRBD1 (7 bases). Trimming took off 5 bases at V and 1 base at J, with 12 bases between the two ends. The CDR3 extends over 14 amino acids. The germline V gene encodes CDR1 LNHNV and CDR2 YYDKDF (reference sequence). The CDR3 DNA reads as TGTGCCACCAGCCCCGGGGGACAGTCCTACGAGCAGTACTTC. Protein product: CATSPGGQSYEQYF.

This clonotype was found many times. The chain recombines TRBV2 with TRBJ1-5; 9 nucleotides match TRBD1. Trimming removed 4 bases from V and 5 bases from J; junction bases left unmatched: 3. The CDR3 consists of 14 residues. CDR1 and CDR2 from the germline V gene are SNHLY and FYNNEI. The CDR3 sequence is CASSGDRVYQPQHF. CDR3 nucleotide sequence: TGTGCCAGCAGTGGGGACAGGGTATATCAGCCCCAGCATTTT.